This T cell receptor (beta chain) came from a study of blood T cell repertoires in COVID-19 (dated by TCRdb to about 2020). Looking at the study overall: Samples from collaborators originated in the United States, Italy and Spain and spanned both the acute and convalescent phases of COVID-19. Samples came from the ongoing ImmuneRACE study (first 160 participants) plus 1,254 subjects from 6 global collaborators. Sample metadata almost always included a de-identified subject ID, COVID-19 status, age in years and sex. The dataset comprised deeply sampled blood TCRbeta repertoires from subjects exposed to, actively infected with, or recovered from COVID-19. The repertoires were released in a freely available public database meant as a resource for research on the immune response to SARS-CoV-2. Where available, HLA class I and class II types were obtained from metadata supplied by the sample provider rather than from assay-based typing. The prospective study material was composed of cDNA or gDNA derived from T cells, B-cell-depleted T cells, or PBMCs.

Participants in the prospective study were enrolled through a virtual design, were aged about 18 to 100 years, and lived in some 24 United States geographic areas. Cohort assignment in the prospective study relied on participant-reported clinical history from a screening survey and a study questionnaire. Recovered participants in ImmuneRACE Cohort 3 were defined as having two consecutive negative NP/OP PCR tests, clearance from a healthcare professional, or resolution of symptoms. In the prospective study, mobile phlebotomists collected whole blood, serum and a nasopharyngeal or oropharyngeal swab from each participant. Over a roughly two-month period, participants in the prospective study had the option of providing additional blood draws and questionnaires. Before DNA extraction, prospective study blood samples were shipped either frozen or at room temperature. The immunoSEQ Assay, a bias-controlled multiplex PCR, was used to amplify TCRbeta CDR3 regions from genomic DNA. From the authors' description of their analysis: The number of nucleated cells in each sample was estimated by amplification of reference gene primers within the assay. Sequence reads were collapsed and filtered to measure the absolute abundance of every unique TCRbeta CDR3 rearrangement. For each sample, productive Simpson clonality was calculated as the square root of Simpson's diversity index over productive rearrangements. TCRdb holds this immuneACCESS table with in-frame rearrangements only. Some clones are missing; in checked studies, unresolved V genes explain under half, and the rest has no known cause. D and trimming come from the DNA, and the V and J calls and clone size come from that table. The sample table records fewer than 400,000 clones; roughly 89% of these occur just once. The leading ten clones occupy 10% of the sample.

Regarding this clone: No cognate antigen has been identified for it. Base qualities are missing; no much larger clone stands one base away.

What the research found in general, with its limitations: The quantity of clinical and demographic metadata differed by source and by participant and was supplied without curation.

From its cysteine to its phenylalanine, the CDR3 spans 14 amino acids. The kept DNA is CDR3 alone, 42 bases in frame from the first base. The germline ends are 16 bases apart after V is trimmed by 1 base and J by 9 bases. Reading the germline V gene gives CDR1 SQVTM and CDR2 ANQGSEA. The TCR comes from a woman between 45 and 60 years old who had recovered from COVID-19. The V gene is TRBV29-1 and the J gene is TRBJ2-1, with a tentative D gene TRBD1 over 5 matching bases. Sequenced input: PBMCs or T cells enriched from blood (not recorded which). The bases read TGCAGCGTTGAAGGTCAGGGTTTGAAGAGTGAGCAGTTCTTC. Its coded protein is CSVEGQGLKSEQFF.